One T cell receptor (beta chain) is described in this entry. Its specificity is unknown. This entry belongs to a study of cytomegalovirus exposure and HLA in healthy donors. Regarding the study as a whole: Most TCR sequences were rare, but some public TCRs occurred in many donors.

13 Jbeta primers and 60 Vbeta primers were used for the PCR. TCRdb's table, derived via immunoSEQ multiplex PCR, lists solely in-frame clones and lacks some. This table holds fewer than 250,000 clones, around four fifths found once. Germline trimming cut 3 bases from V and 2 bases from J; bases unmatched to any gene: 10. Germline loops: CDR1 SQVTM, CDR2 ANQGSEA. This CDR3 spans 16 amino acids. This receptor was identified in a woman between 50 and 59 years old in good health and CMV-seropositive. Sequencing input: PBMCs. The J gene is TRBJ2-7, the V gene TRBV29-1; 10 positions match TRBD1. For the CDR3, the DNA is TGCAGCGTTGAGGGGAGACAGGGGGCGCTTACCTACGAGCAGTACTTC. Translating it yields CSVEGRQGALTYEQYF.